Below, 30 T cell receptor beta chains from the same sample are listed, as sequenced in a study of shared clonotypes between healthy human individuals. Terminally differentiated effector memory CD45RA+ cells were excluded by CCR7 positive selection of CD45RO-negative cells. The repertoire was sequenced with immunoSEQ multiplex PCR; TCRdb's copy has only in-frame clones and lacks some. The table records about 590,000 clones, roughly 95% of them present only once. The sequenced material came from naive CD8+ T cells sorted from blood. The receptors shown here come from a woman aged 25 to 39 in good health.

This clone was seen a single time. This sequence joins TRBV30 and TRBJ2-7, with D uncertain. The V end was cut by 4 bases, the J end by 2 bases, with 9 bases between. The CDR3 covers 12 residues. From germline, CDR1 is GTSNPN and CDR2 SVGIG (reference sequence). CDR3 in DNA: TGTGCCTGGAAAGACGGTGCCTACGAGCAGTACTTC. It yields the protein CAWKDGAYEQYF. The variable domain in full, completed from reference TRBV30 and TRBJ2-7, reads SQTIHQWPATLVQPVGSPLSLECTVEGTSNPNLYWYRQAAGRGLQLLFYSVGIGQISSEVPQNLSASRPQDRQFILSSKKLLLSDSGFYLCAWKDGAYEQYFGPGTRLTVT.

The chain uses TRBV19 and TRBJ1-1, with D perhaps TRBD1 (5 bases). The CDR3 covers 13 residues. Germline CDR1 and CDR2: LNHDA and SQIVND (reference sequence). Between the trimmed V and J ends, which lost 10 bases and 10 bases, there was a span of 22 bases. The CDR3 reads CATSPGAELRAFF. The DNA of the CDR3 is TGTGCCACCTCTCCCGGGGCAGAACTTCGAGCTTTCTTT.

V is TRBV28 and J is TRBJ1-4; D is uncertain. The CDR3 loop spans 15 amino acids. Germline CDR1 reads MDHEN; CDR2 reads SYDVKM. The V end lost 2 bases, the J end lost 0 bases, and 7 bases lay between the germline ends. The CDR3 loop is CASSLTPATNEKLFF. In DNA form, the CDR3 reads TGTGCCAGCAGTTTAACCCCTGCAACTAATGAAAAACTGTTTTTT.

This clone appeared once. The gene calls are TRBV5-1 and TRBJ2-7, with 12 positions matching TRBD2. The V and J ends lost 3 bases and 4 bases, in that order; junction bases with no gene match: 2. The CDR3 is 14 amino acids. Germline values: CDR1 SGHRS, CDR2 YFSETQ. The CDR3 DNA follows: TGCGCCAGCAGCTGGACTAGCGGGACATACGAGCAGTACTTC. Amino acid sequence: CASSWTSGTYEQYF.

V usage is TRBV28 and J usage is TRBJ2-1, with TRBD2 identical over 9 bases. Germline CDR1 is MDHEN and CDR2 is SYDVKM. The trim removed 5 bases at V and 10 bases at J, leaving 9 bases unmatched. This CDR3 has 14 residues. The CDR3 DNA sequence: TGTGCCAGCAGTGCGATAGCGGGAGTAGACGAGCAGTTCTTC. This sequence encodes CASSAIAGVDEQFF.

The chain recombines TRBV27 with TRBJ2-1; the match to TRBD2 covers 16 bases. The CDR3 loop spans 15 amino acids. The V and J ends lost 6 bases and 10 bases, in that order; junction bases with no gene match: 6. CDR1 MNHEY and CDR2 SMNVEV come from the germline V gene (reference sequence). CDR3 sequence reads: CASSQGTSGREEQFF. DNA for the CDR3: TGTGCCAGCAGCCAGGGGACTAGCGGGAGGGAGGAGCAGTTCTTC.

The rearrangement joins TRBV13 to TRBJ2-1, with no clear D. Germline values: CDR1 PRHDT, CDR2 FYEKMQ (reference sequence). This CDR3 has 11 residues. With 3 bases removed from V and 11 bases from J, the gap between germline ends came to 8 bases. The CDR3, as DNA: TGTGCCAGCAGCTTCACAGCCAAGCAGTTCTTC. This translates into CASSFTAKQFF.

As regards this clone: The same CDR3 also results from other DNA sequences found in this sample. The gene calls are TRBV19 and TRBJ1-1; D remains ambiguous. This CDR3 is 11 amino acids long. Germline loops: CDR1 LNHDA, CDR2 SQIVND (reference sequence). Trimming pared 8 bases from V and 4 bases from J, leaving 8 bases between. The CDR3 protein is CASGEGTEAFF. CDR3 nucleotide sequence: TGTGCCAGTGGGGAGGGCACTGAAGCTTTCTTT.

The CDR3 nucleotides read TGCGCCAGCAGCCGCTCCGACTCCCCCACCGGGGAGCTGTTTTTT. This sequence encodes CASSRSDSPTGELFF. The chain couples TRBV4-1 to TRBJ2-2; D uncertain. The germline V gene has CDR1 MGHRA and CDR2 YSYEKL. The CDR3 covers 15 residues. V lost 4 bases, J lost 4 bases, and 13 bases lay in between.

Here the CDR3 reads CASSPVGTTYEQYF. In DNA, the CDR3 is TGTGCCAGCAGCCCAGTGGGCACTACCTACGAGCAGTACTTC. The rearrangement links TRBV7-8 to TRBJ2-7; unclear D gene. V lost 5 bases and J lost 2, with 13 bases in between. Per the germline V gene, CDR1 is SGHVS and CDR2 is FQNEAQ. The CDR3 contains 14 residues.

The J gene is TRBJ2-7, the V gene TRBV5-4; D may be TRBD2 (6 bases). The CDR3 length is 13 residues. Germline-derived CDR1 and CDR2 are SGHNT and YYREEE (reference sequence). This chain's CDR3 is CAGGTGLSYEQYF. In nucleotides, the CDR3 is TGTGCAGGCGGGACGGGACTCTCCTACGAGCAGTACTTC.

The chain recombines TRBV9 with TRBJ2-3; D remains ambiguous. This CDR3 has 12 residues. The V gene lost 4 bases and the J gene lost 6 bases, with 9 bases spanning the gap. The germline CDR1 and CDR2 sequences are SGDLS and YYNGEE. CDR3 amino acids: CASSPDRDTQYF. As DNA, the CDR3 is TGTGCCAGCAGCCCAGATCGGGATACGCAGTATTTT.

The chain recombines TRBV7-9 with TRBJ1-2; perhaps TRBD1 as D (6 bases). Germline V CDR1 and CDR2: SEHNR, FQNEAQ (reference sequence). CDR3 length equals 13 residues. Trimming removed 8 bases from V and 8 bases from J, with 18 bases in between. CDR3 in DNA: TGTGCCAGCGGAGAGGGGGGGGTAGAGGGCTACACCTTC. The encoded protein is CASGEGGVEGYTF.

The CDR3 DNA reads TGCAGCGTTGACGGACTAGCGATCTACAATGAGCAGTTCTTC. Residues: CSVDGLAIYNEQFF. The chain joins TRBV29-1 to TRBJ2-1, with 9 positions matching TRBD2. Per the germline V gene, CDR1 is SQVTM and CDR2 is ANQGSEA. CDR3 length equals 14 residues. V gave up 3 bases and J gave up 3 bases; unmatched junction bases: 3.

The chain links TRBV5-6 to TRBJ1-3; D remains ambiguous. The V end lost 4 bases, the J end lost 0 bases, and 11 bases lay between the germline ends. This CDR3 region has 15 residues. CDR1 and CDR2 (germline): SGHDT, YYEEEE. CDR3: CASSPDGSSGNTIYF. Written as DNA, the CDR3 is TGTGCCAGCAGCCCCGACGGAAGCTCTGGAAACACCATATATTTT.

The V and J genes are TRBV28 and TRBJ1-5; D remains ambiguous. This CDR3 contains 14 residues. The germline V and J ends were trimmed by 7 bases and 1 base, with 11 bases remaining between them. CDR1 and CDR2 from the germline V gene are MDHEN and SYDVKM. The CDR3 sequence: CASTKIRSNQPQHF. DNA of the CDR3: TGTGCCAGCACCAAAATCAGGAGCAATCAGCCCCAGCATTTT.

This clone was seen just once. The chain recombines TRBV4-2 with TRBJ2-1, with D possibly being TRBD2 (5 bases). V lost 0 bases, J lost 2 bases, and 11 bases lay in between. The CDR3 consists of 16 residues. CDR1 and CDR2 from the germline V gene are LGHNA and YNFKEQ. For the CDR3, the DNA is TGTGCCAGCAGCCAAGAGTCGCGGGTTCCCTACAATGAGCAGTTCTTC. It encodes CASSQESRVPYNEQFF.

This clone was detected once. The chain recombines TRBV4-1 with TRBJ2-5; 8 bases align to TRBD2. The J call could be wrong; TRBJ2-7 is a better fit for the DNA end. The CDR3 contains 15 residues. CDR1 and CDR2 from the germline V gene are MGHRA and YSYEKL. The CDR3 loop is CASSQVPAGVAEQYF. CDR3 DNA sequence: TGCGCCAGCAGCCAAGTTCCAGCGGGAGTCGCCGAGCAGTACTTC.

This clone was seen just once. The V call is TRBV7-8, the J call TRBJ2-7; 10 bases line up with TRBD1. The CDR3 consists of 15 residues. Germline CDR1 is SGHVS and CDR2 is FQNEAQ. V gave up 5 bases and J gave up 1 base; unmatched junction bases: 5. The CDR3 protein is CASSRDRGQSYEQYF. CDR3 coding DNA: TGTGCCAGCAGCCGAGACAGGGGGCAATCCTACGAGCAGTACTTC. Supplemented by reference TRBV7-8 and TRBJ2-7, the full variable domain reads GAGVSQSPRYKVAKRGQDVALRCDPISGHVSLFWYQQALGQGPEFLTYFQNEAQLDKSGLPSDRFFAERPEGSVSTLKIQRTQQEDSAVYLCASSRDRGQSYEQYFGPGTRLTVT.

Only one count was recorded for this clone. The chain joins TRBV11-2 to TRBJ2-7, with D possibly TRBD1 on 7 matching bases. The CDR3 covers 17 residues. V lost 6 bases, J lost 1 base, and 22 bases lay in between. Germline V gives CDR1 SGHAT, CDR2 FQNNGV. The CDR3 sequence is CASRPYDRDSGSYEQYF. The CDR3 bases are TGTGCCAGCAGACCCTATGACAGGGACTCGGGTTCCTACGAGCAGTACTTC.

The rearrangement links TRBV4-1 to TRBJ2-2, with no clear D. The V end was cut by 0 bases, the J end by 3 bases, with 14 bases between. Germline V gene sequence: CDR1 MGHRA, CDR2 YSYEKL. The CDR3 extends over 17 amino acids. The CDR3 is CASSQEFPAAYTGELFF. The CDR3 nucleotides read TGCGCCAGCAGCCAAGAATTTCCTGCGGCGTACACCGGGGAGCTGTTTTTT.

The sample holds a few counts of this clone. The genes are TRBV28 and TRBJ1-1, with D unclear. The CDR3 contains 11 residues. V was pared by 1 base and J by 6 bases, with 3 bases between. CDR1 and CDR2 (germline): MDHEN, SYDVKM. CDR3 in amino acids: CASSLFAEAFF. The CDR3 nucleotides read TGTGCCAGCAGTTTATTTGCTGAAGCTTTCTTT. Complete variable domain (other parts from reference TRBV28 and TRBJ1-1): DVKVTQSSRYLVKRTGEKVFLECVQDMDHENMFWYRQDPGLGLRLIYFSYDVKMKEKGDIPEGYSVSREKKERFSLILESASTNQTSMYLCASSLFAEAFFGQGTRLTVV.

This clone showed up just a few times. The J gene is TRBJ2-1, the V gene TRBV15; 7 bases are shared with TRBD1. In germline, CDR1 is LNHNV, CDR2 YYDKDF (reference sequence). Trimming took 4 bases from V and 5 from J; bases not matched to a gene: 2. The CDR3 length is 13 residues. CDR3 region: CATSNTGDNEQFF. In nucleotides, the CDR3 is TGTGCCACCAGCAATACAGGGGACAATGAGCAGTTCTTC.

The chain carries TRBV9 and TRBJ1-2, with D perhaps TRBD1 (6 bases). The CDR3 length is 15 residues. V was clipped by 4 bases and J by 4 bases, with 17 bases between them. Per germline, CDR1 SGDLS and CDR2 YYNGEE. CDR3 region: CASSQEGGKGYGYTF. In DNA, the CDR3 is TGTGCCAGCAGCCAAGAGGGGGGGAAAGGCTATGGCTACACCTTC.

The CDR3 loop is CASSTDSGSSYEQYF. Written as DNA, the CDR3 is TGTGCCAGCAGCACGGATAGCGGGAGCTCCTACGAGCAGTACTTC. This chain links TRBV5-4 with TRBJ2-7, with 9 positions matching TRBD2. This CDR3 contains 15 residues. Germline CDR1 SGHNT, CDR2 YYREEE (reference sequence). V shed 4 bases, J shed 0 bases, and the junction held 5 bases outside the gene matches.

The V and J genes are TRBV5-1 and TRBJ2-3, with TRBD1 as a possible D gene (5 bases). V was cut by 4 bases and J by 7 bases, with 19 bases left in between. The CDR3 loop spans 15 amino acids. The germline gives CDR1 SGHRS, CDR2 YFSETQ. The CDR3 loop is CASSRDRASKHTQYF. The CDR3, as DNA: TGCGCCAGCAGCCGAGACAGAGCCTCCAAGCATACGCAGTATTTT.

The chain couples TRBV15 to TRBJ2-1; the match to TRBD2 covers 10 bases. This CDR3 is built from 20 residues. J lost 0 bases, V lost 0 bases, and 11 bases had no gene match. Germline V gene lookup returns CDR1 LNHNV and CDR2 YYDKDF (reference sequence). The CDR3 region has the DNA TGTGCCACCAGCAGAGATAGGAGGACTAGCGGTATGATCTCCTACAATGAGCAGTTCTTC. It is translated as CATSRDRRTSGMISYNEQFF.

The V gene is TRBV28, the J gene TRBJ2-3; unclear D gene. The ends were cut back, 7 bases at V and 0 bases at J, with 14 bases in the middle. The length of the CDR3 is 15 residues. Germline CDR1 reads MDHEN; CDR2 reads SYDVKM. CDR3 in amino acids: CASMTLEWSTDTQYF. The CDR3 nucleotides read TGTGCCAGCATGACCTTAGAGTGGAGCACAGATACGCAGTATTTT.

The chain employs TRBV9 and TRBJ1-2; TRBD1 might be the D (5 bases). The CDR3 has 14 residues. Trimming took off 0 bases at V and 8 bases at J, with 14 bases between the two ends. The V gene's germline CDR1 is SGDLS and CDR2 YYNGEE. CDR3 nucleotides: TGTGCCAGCAGCGTAGCTGCAGGGTGGGAGGGCTACACCTTC. Its protein is CASSVAAGWEGYTF.

The chain recombines TRBV4-1 with TRBJ1-2; D unresolved. Looked up from germline, CDR1 is MGHRA and CDR2 is YSYEKL. The germline V and J ends were trimmed by 1 base and 4 bases, with 10 bases remaining between them. The CDR3 is 14 residues long. The CDR3 loop reads CASSQAGSVYGYTF. The CDR3 DNA follows: TGCGCCAGCAGCCAAGCGGGCAGTGTCTATGGCTACACCTTC.